The 2 T cell receptor beta chains in this list originate from one sample, sequenced in a study of CD8 T cells in ankylosing spondylitis (dated by TCRdb to between 2016 and 2019). The library came from 5' RACE. TCRdb shows the sequencer as Illumina HiSeq 2500. The raw public reads went through TCRdb reprocessing: fastp at Q25, MiXCR clone calling, in-frame beta chains kept. Each record represents a unique CDR3 protein, reported with the most common genes and DNA among its rows. This sample comprises 250,000 to 350,000 distinct CDR3 sequences, over 15% of them detected only once. The top ten clones comprise less than 9.5% of the sample. Specimen: blood, either unsorted or a sorted T cell fraction (not recorded which). These receptor sequences come from a male donor with ankylosing spondylitis or in good health (not recorded which).

In this sample, this clonotype turned up a few times. The V call is TRBV5-1, the J call TRBJ2-1; TRBD2 matches at 7 bases. After removal of 0 bases from V and 4 bases from J, the junction contained 4 bases not matched to a gene. Per the germline V gene, CDR1 is SGHRS and CDR2 is YFSETQ. This CDR3 is built from 15 residues. The CDR3 sequence is CASSLEGTTYNEQFF. The CDR3 DNA reads as TGCGCCAGCAGCTTGGAGGGGACTACTTACAATGAGCAGTTCTTC.

This clonotype was counted only a few times. The rearrangement links TRBV20-1 to TRBJ1-2; 8 bases are a match to TRBD1. Germline values: CDR1 DFQATT, CDR2 SNEGSKA (reference sequence). Trimming took 6 bases from V and 6 from J; bases not matched to a gene: 6. The CDR3 runs 12 residues. CDR3 residues: CSARTGRNGYTF. The CDR3 DNA sequence: TGCAGTGCGCGGACAGGGAGGAATGGCTACACCTTC.